The 29 T cell receptor beta chains below were found in one sample sequenced in a study of cytomegalovirus exposure and HLA in healthy donors. 60 Vbeta and 13 Jbeta primers were used in PCR. The protocol was immunoSEQ multiplex PCR, while the TCRdb copy is restricted to in-frame clones and leaves out a portion. The table has about 180,000 clones, about 80% seen once; the top ten hold 2% to 2.5%. Input material: PBMCs. Every receptor here comes from a woman in her twenties or thirties in good health and CMV-seronegative.

V gene TRBV19 combines with J gene TRBJ2-1; TRBD2 matches 7 bases. V was clipped by 5 bases and J by 4 bases; unmatched bases: 8. The germline gives CDR1 LNHDA, CDR2 SQIVND (reference sequence). This CDR3 region has 15 residues. CDR3 in DNA: TGTGCCAGTAGTGGTGCGTCGGGGGGTTACAATGAGCAGTTCTTC. Translating gives CASSGASGGYNEQFF.

The V gene is TRBV14, the J gene TRBJ2-7; 9 nucleotides agree with TRBD2. V gave up 4 bases and J gave up 3 bases; unmatched junction bases: 7. Germline V gives CDR1 SGHDN, CDR2 FVKESK. This CDR3 spans 15 amino acids. The CDR3 is CASSRGLAGLYEQYF. The CDR3 bases are TGTGCCAGCAGCCGGGGGCTAGCGGGACTCTACGAGCAGTACTTC.

This clone was recorded once. The gene calls are TRBV7-9 and TRBJ2-3; D unresolved. Trimming took 5 bases from V and 1 from J, leaving 16 bases between them. Germline values: CDR1 SEHNR, CDR2 FQNEAQ (reference sequence). The CDR3 totals 16 residues. In DNA form, the CDR3 reads TGTGCCAGCAGCCCCCTCGCCCAGGTTCGCACAGATACGCAGTATTTT. This sequence encodes CASSPLAQVRTDTQYF.

This chain joins TRBV11-3 and TRBJ2-2; no clear D gene. Trimming took 5 bases from V and 7 from J, leaving 11 bases between them. This CDR3 region has 13 residues. Germline V gene sequence: CDR1 SGHNT, CDR2 YENEEA. Here the CDR3 reads CASSPESRGELFF. The CDR3 bases are TGTGCCAGCAGCCCTGAGTCGCGCGGGGAGCTGTTTTTT.

Of note for this clone: Other DNA sequences in the sample encode the same CDR3. J is TRBJ2-1 and V is TRBV29-1; a possible D gene is TRBD1 (5 bases). Deletions cut 7 bases from V and 4 bases from J, with 11 bases between. Germline-derived CDR1 and CDR2 are SQVTM and ANQGSEA. There are 12 residues in the CDR3. The CDR3 region is CSAGTGYNEQFF. The CDR3 DNA reads TGCAGCGCCGGAACAGGTTACAATGAGCAGTTCTTC.

The chain is built from TRBV7-2 and TRBJ1-5; the match to TRBD1 covers 10 bases. V lost 5 bases to trimming and J lost 9 bases; unmatched junction nucleotides: 7. There are 14 residues in the CDR3. Germline V gene lookup returns CDR1 SGHTA and CDR2 FQGNSA. CDR3 sequence: CASSQGQGSRPQHF. CDR3 bases: TGTGCCAGCAGCCAGGGACAGGGGTCCAGGCCCCAGCATTTT.

The CDR3 sequence is CASSWGTGFNEQYF. CDR3 in DNA: TGTGCCAGCAGTTGGGGGACAGGGTTCAACGAGCAGTACTTC. This chain connects TRBV28 to TRBJ2-7; TRBD1 agrees at 9 bases. V shed 4 bases, J shed 5 bases, and the junction held 6 bases outside the gene matches. The CDR3 extends over 14 amino acids. The germline gives CDR1 MDHEN, CDR2 SYDVKM.

This clone appeared once. This sequence joins TRBV7-9 and TRBJ1-1; 9 bases are a match to TRBD1. V dropped 10 bases and J dropped 0; count of bases not matched to a gene: 18. The germline gives CDR1 SEHNR, CDR2 FQNEAQ (reference sequence). This CDR3 has 18 residues. This chain's CDR3 is CATTMDRDRVLMNTEAFF. CDR3 nucleotides: TGTGCCACCACTATGGACCGGGACAGGGTTTTGATGAACACTGAAGCTTTCTTT.

The rearrangement uses TRBV21-1 and TRBJ2-5; the DNA was not used to check the table's D call, TRBD1. TRBV21-1 is designated a pseudogene. This CDR3 spans 12 amino acids. The CDR3 region has the DNA TGTGCCAGCAGAGCGACAGGTCCGACCCAGTACTTC. The encoded protein is CASRATGPTQYF.

The chain carries TRBV18 and TRBJ2-3, with TRBD1 matching 9 bases. V lost 3 bases to trimming and J lost 4 bases; unmatched junction nucleotides: 8. Germline CDR1 is KGHSH and CDR2 is LQKENI. The CDR3 spans 16 residues. The CDR3: CASSPPGTGMADTQYF. Written as DNA, the CDR3 is TGTGCCAGCTCACCCCCTGGGACAGGGATGGCAGATACGCAGTATTTT.

V usage is TRBV5-1 and J usage is TRBJ2-1, with 7 positions matching TRBD1. Germline CDR1 SGHRS, CDR2 YFSETQ. The CDR3 covers 13 residues. Losses at the gene ends were 1 base for V and 9 bases for J; bases not matched to a gene: 4. The CDR3 nucleotides read TGCGCCAGCAGCTTGAGGGGGCGGGTTGAGCAGTTCTTC. It specifies CASSLRGRVEQFF.

The chain links TRBV19 to TRBJ2-5; D might be TRBD2 (5 bases). Germline V gene lookup returns CDR1 LNHDA and CDR2 SQIVND (reference sequence). V was cut by 10 bases and J by 2 bases, with 11 bases left in between. The CDR3 consists of 12 residues. In DNA, the CDR3 is TGTGCCACCCGGGGTAGGCAAGAGACCCAGTACTTC. This gives the protein CATRGRQETQYF.

CDR3 sequence (DNA): TGTGCCAGCAGAGGGCTGGGCGGGAGGGTTCCCGAGCAGTACTTC. The encoded protein is CASRGLGGRVPEQYF. V and J are TRBV25-1 and TRBJ2-5; TRBD2 aligns across 9 bases. The DNA end is more similar to TRBJ2-7, so the J call may be wrong. The CDR3 is 15 amino acids. Germline values: CDR1 MGHDK, CDR2 SYGVNS.

This chain links TRBV18 with TRBJ1-2; no firm D call. The V end lost 3 bases, the J end lost 6 bases, and 11 bases lay between the germline ends. CDR1 KGHSH and CDR2 LQKENI come from the germline V gene. The CDR3 is 13 amino acids. CDR3 sequence (DNA): TGTGCCAGCTCACCTCCTTGGGCCAATGGCTACACCTTC. The encoded protein is CASSPPWANGYTF.

The chain carries TRBV7-2 and TRBJ1-5; the D gene is possibly TRBD1 (5 bases). Trimming took off 5 bases at V and 5 bases at J, with 10 bases between the two ends. This CDR3 is 13 amino acids long. From germline, CDR1 is SGHTA and CDR2 FQGNSA. CDR3 residues: CASSTFRDQPQHF. CDR3 DNA: TGTGCCAGCAGCACGTTCAGGGATCAGCCCCAGCATTTT.

Turning to this clone: This sample includes further DNA sequences coding for the same CDR3. The chain carries TRBV5-1 and TRBJ1-1; possible D gene TRBD1, 5 bases. From germline, CDR1 is SGHRS and CDR2 YFSETQ. Trimming removed 5 bases from V and 0 bases from J, with 17 bases in between. This CDR3 contains 16 residues. DNA of the CDR3: TGCGCCAGCAGTCCGACCTCAGGGATCATGAACACTGAAGCTTTCTTT. The encoded protein is CASSPTSGIMNTEAFF.

CDR3 amino acids: CASSAPGTGGEAFF. CDR3 nucleotide sequence: TGTGCCAGCAGTGCCCCCGGGACAGGGGGCGAAGCTTTCTTT. V usage is TRBV28 and J usage is TRBJ1-1, with 12 bases fitting TRBD1. The J segment lost 8 bases and the V segment lost 5 bases, leaving 6 bases of the junction unmatched. The CDR3 length is 14 residues. Germline lookup yields CDR1 MDHEN and CDR2 SYDVKM.

The sample holds a few counts of this clone. The CDR3 sequence: CASSIGASPGGGSPLHF. The CDR3 DNA reads as TGTGCCAGTAGTATAGGAGCCAGCCCGGGGGGTGGCTCACCCCTCCACTTT. The chain combines TRBV19 with TRBJ1-6; TRBD1 might be the D (5 bases). The CDR3 totals 17 residues. Germline V CDR1 and CDR2: LNHDA, SQIVND (reference sequence). The V gene lost 1 base and the J gene lost 10 bases, with 20 bases spanning the gap.

This chain links TRBV27 with TRBJ1-2, with 10 positions matching TRBD1. The V gene's germline CDR1 is MNHEY and CDR2 SMNVEV (reference sequence). The V and J ends lost 4 bases and 4 bases, in that order; junction bases with no gene match: 9. The CDR3 length is 16 residues. CDR3 in amino acids: CASSSLLRDRGYGYTF. The CDR3 nucleotides read TGTGCCAGCAGTTCACTCCTCCGGGACAGGGGCTATGGCTACACCTTC.

V is TRBV29-1 and J is TRBJ2-7, with a possible D match to TRBD2 (6 bases). V lost 6 bases, J lost 4 bases, and 13 bases lay in between. The CDR3 loop spans 12 amino acids. Germline values: CDR1 SQVTM, CDR2 ANQGSEA. DNA of the CDR3: TGCAGCGTCGGGGAGGAGGATTACGAGCAGTACTTC. Protein sequence: CSVGEEDYEQYF.

The V gene is TRBV4-3, the J gene TRBJ1-5; possibly TRBD1 for D (5 bases). CDR3 length: 16 amino acids. Germline CDR1 is LGHNA and CDR2 is YSLEER. With 0 bases removed from V and 6 bases from J, the gap between germline ends came to 15 bases. The CDR3 reads CASSQDRGIVGQPQHF. DNA for the CDR3: TGCGCCAGCAGCCAAGATAGGGGAATTGTCGGTCAGCCCCAGCATTTT.

This clone has a single count. The chain carries TRBV6-6 and TRBJ1-1; D gene uncertain. CDR3 length equals 13 residues. Trimming removed 8 bases at V and 1 base at J, with 11 bases between. Germline CDR1 MNHNY, CDR2 SVGAGI (reference sequence). The CDR3 coding sequence is TGTGCCAGCTGGAGGAGGACGAACACTGAAGCTTTCTTT. It is translated as CASWRRTNTEAFF.

This clone showed up just once. The chain carries TRBV16 and TRBJ1-5; the match to TRBD1 covers 7 bases. The CDR3 consists of 14 residues. V lost 5 bases to trimming and J lost 3 bases; unmatched junction nucleotides: 4. Germline V gives CDR1 KGHSY, CDR2 FQNENV. The CDR3 spells CASSTGTVNQPQHF. Written as DNA, the CDR3 is TGTGCCAGCAGCACCGGGACAGTCAATCAGCCCCAGCATTTT.

The V and J genes are TRBV29-1 and TRBJ2-3; a weak D match, TRBD1 (6 bases). The CDR3 is 13 residues long. The V gene's germline CDR1 is SQVTM and CDR2 ANQGSEA. V lost 7 bases and J 0 bases, leaving 11 bases between the germline ends. The CDR3 region is CSAPQGSTDTQYF. The DNA for the CDR3 is TGCAGCGCCCCCCAGGGGAGCACAGATACGCAGTATTTT.

The sample holds a few counts of this clone. The chain carries TRBV27 and TRBJ2-7; 12 bases fit TRBD1. This CDR3 spans 15 amino acids. In germline, CDR1 is MNHEY, CDR2 SMNVEV (reference sequence). The V segment lost 7 bases and the J segment 4 bases; nucleotides outside the gene matches: 8. CDR3 nucleotides: TGTGCCAGCAAACCACCGGGACAGGGGGCGTACGAGCAGTACTTC. Protein sequence: CASKPPGQGAYEQYF.

V and J are TRBV18 and TRBJ2-3, with D possibly being TRBD2 (5 bases). CDR1 and CDR2 from the germline V gene are KGHSH and LQKENI. The CDR3 spans 16 residues. The ends were cut back, 6 bases at V and 2 bases at J, with 18 bases in the middle. CDR3 DNA: TGTGCCAGCTCCCCGGTCCTAGTAGCGCACACAGATACGCAGTATTTT. It codes for CASSPVLVAHTDTQYF.

The rearrangement links TRBV5-4 to TRBJ2-3; 10 bases line up with TRBD2. The CDR3 runs to 16 residues. Germline assignment: CDR1 SGHNT and CDR2 YYREEE (reference sequence). With 1 base clipped from V and 1 base from J, the junction kept 3 bases outside the gene matches. The CDR3 protein is CASSLSLAGGTDTQYF. In nucleotides, the CDR3 is TGTGCCAGCAGCTTGTCCCTAGCGGGGGGCACAGATACGCAGTATTTT.

This chain joins TRBV5-1 and TRBJ1-6; the match to TRBD1 covers 7 bases. CDR1 and CDR2 from the germline V gene are SGHRS and YFSETQ. This CDR3 spans 16 amino acids. V dropped 4 bases and J dropped 8; count of bases not matched to a gene: 12. The CDR3 loop reads CASSPQGGVRYSPLHF. CDR3 DNA sequence: TGCGCCAGCAGCCCTCAGGGGGGTGTCCGATATTCACCCCTCCACTTT.

The chain is built from TRBV4-1 and TRBJ2-7, with TRBD2 matching over 9 bases. The ends lost 1 base at V and 7 bases at J; junction bases unmatched: 5. Germline V gene data show CDR1 as MGHRA and CDR2 as YSYEKL. The CDR3 extends over 14 amino acids. The CDR3 loop is CASSQVSGGKEQYF. In DNA, the CDR3 is TGCGCCAGCAGCCAAGTCAGCGGGGGGAAAGAGCAGTACTTC.